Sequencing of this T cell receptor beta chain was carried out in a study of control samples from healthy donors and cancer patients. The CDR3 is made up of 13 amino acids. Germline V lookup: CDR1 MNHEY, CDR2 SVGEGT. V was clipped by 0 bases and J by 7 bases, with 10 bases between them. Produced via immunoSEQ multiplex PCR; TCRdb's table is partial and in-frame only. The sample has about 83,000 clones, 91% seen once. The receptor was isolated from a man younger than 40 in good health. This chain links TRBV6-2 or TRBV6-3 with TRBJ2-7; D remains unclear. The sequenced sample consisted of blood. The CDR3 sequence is CASSYSETREQYF. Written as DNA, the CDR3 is TGTGCCAGCAGTTACTCCGAGACGCGGGAGCAGTACTTC.